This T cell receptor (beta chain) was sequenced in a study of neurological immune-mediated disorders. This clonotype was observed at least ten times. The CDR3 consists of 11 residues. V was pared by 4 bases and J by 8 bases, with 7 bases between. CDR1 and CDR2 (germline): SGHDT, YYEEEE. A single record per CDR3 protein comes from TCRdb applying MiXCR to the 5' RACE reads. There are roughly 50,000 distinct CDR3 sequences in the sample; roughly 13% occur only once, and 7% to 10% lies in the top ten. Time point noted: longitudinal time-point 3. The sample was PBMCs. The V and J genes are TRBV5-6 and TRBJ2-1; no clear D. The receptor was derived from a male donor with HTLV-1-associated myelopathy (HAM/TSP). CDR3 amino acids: CASSSQDEQFF. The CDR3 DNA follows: TGTGCCAGCAGCAGTCAGGATGAGCAGTTCTTC.